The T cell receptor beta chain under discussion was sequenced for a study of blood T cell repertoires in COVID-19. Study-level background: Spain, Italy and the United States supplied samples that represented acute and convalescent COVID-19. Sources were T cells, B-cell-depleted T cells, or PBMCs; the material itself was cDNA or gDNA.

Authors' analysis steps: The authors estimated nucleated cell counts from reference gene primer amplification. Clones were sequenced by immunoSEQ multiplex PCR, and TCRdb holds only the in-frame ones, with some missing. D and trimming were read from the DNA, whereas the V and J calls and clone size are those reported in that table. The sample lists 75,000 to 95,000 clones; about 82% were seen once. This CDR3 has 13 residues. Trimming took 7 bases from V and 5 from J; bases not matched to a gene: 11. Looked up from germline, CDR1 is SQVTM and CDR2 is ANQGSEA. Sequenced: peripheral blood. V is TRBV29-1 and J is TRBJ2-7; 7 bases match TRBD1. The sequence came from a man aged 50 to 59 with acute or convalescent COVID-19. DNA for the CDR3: TGCAGCGCCAGGGGGACAGTTGACAACGAGCAGTACTTC. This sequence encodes CSARGTVDNEQYF.